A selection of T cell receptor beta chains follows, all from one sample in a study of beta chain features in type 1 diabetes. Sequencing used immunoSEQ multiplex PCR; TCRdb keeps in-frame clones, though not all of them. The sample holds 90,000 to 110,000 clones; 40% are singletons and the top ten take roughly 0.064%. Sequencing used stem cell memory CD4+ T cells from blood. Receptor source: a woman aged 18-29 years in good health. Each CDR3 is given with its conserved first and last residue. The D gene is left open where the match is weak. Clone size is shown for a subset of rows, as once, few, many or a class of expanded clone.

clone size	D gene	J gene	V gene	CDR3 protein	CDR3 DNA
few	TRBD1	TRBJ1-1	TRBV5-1	CASSWTGTGVNTEAFF	TGCGCCAGCAGCTGGACCGGGACAGGGGTGAACACTGAAGCTTTCTTT
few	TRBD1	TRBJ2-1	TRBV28	CASSFVTGGSYNEQFF	TGTGCCAGCAGTTTCGTGACAGGGGGTTCCTACAATGAGCAGTTCTTC
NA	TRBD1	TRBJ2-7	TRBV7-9	CASSLNRGRDRAYEQYF	TGTGCCAGCAGCTTAAATCGGGGCCGGGACAGGGCCTACGAGCAGTACTTC
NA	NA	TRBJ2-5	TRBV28	CASSPPPGVKETQYF	TGTGCCAGCAGTCCACCACCGGGAGTGAAAGAGACCCAGTACTTC
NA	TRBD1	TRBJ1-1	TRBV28	CASSTPQGVSEAFF	TGTGCCAGCAGCACCCCGCAGGGGGTCTCTGAAGCTTTCTTT
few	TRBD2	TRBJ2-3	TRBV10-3	CATRSSGSADTQYF	TGTGCCACCCGATCTAGCGGGAGCGCAGATACGCAGTATTTT
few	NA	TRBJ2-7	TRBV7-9	CASSLAATGEQYF	TGTGCCAGCAGCTTAGCCGCGACGGGCGAGCAGTACTTC
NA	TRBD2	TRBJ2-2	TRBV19	CASSMFRTSGSGELFF	TGTGCCAGTAGTATGTTTCGGACTAGCGGTTCCGGGGAGCTGTTTTTT
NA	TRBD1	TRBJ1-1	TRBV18	CASSEGQAMNTEAFF	TGTGCCAGCTCAGAGGGACAGGCGATGAACACTGAAGCTTTCTTT
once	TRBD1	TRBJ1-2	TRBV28	CASRTTGGHGYTF	TGTGCCAGCAGAACAACAGGGGGCCATGGCTACACCTTC
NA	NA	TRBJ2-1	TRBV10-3	CAIREGVGYNEQFF	TGTGCCATCCGTGAGGGAGTCGGTTACAATGAGCAGTTCTTC
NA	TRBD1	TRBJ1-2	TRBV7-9	CASSYGTSPRRDRGGGYTF	TGTGCCAGCAGTTACGGCACATCCCCCCGCAGGGACAGGGGGGGTGGCTACACCTTC
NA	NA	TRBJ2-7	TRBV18	CASSPPGRGFSEQYF	TGTGCCAGCTCACCACCCGGACGGGGTTTTAGCGAGCAGTACTTC
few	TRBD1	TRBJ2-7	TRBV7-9	CASSQGTGGPVSYEQYF	TGTGCCAGCAGCCAGGGGACAGGGGGACCCGTTTCCTACGAGCAGTACTTC
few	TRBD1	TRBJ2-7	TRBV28	CASMKRGRGSYEQYF	TGTGCCAGTATGAAGAGGGGGCGAGGAAGCTACGAGCAGTACTTC
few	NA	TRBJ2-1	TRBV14	CASSQDFTLHEQFF	TGTGCCAGCAGCCAAGACTTCACTTTACATGAGCAGTTCTTC
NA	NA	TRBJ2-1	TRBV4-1	CASSRDKAVLNEQFF	TGCGCCAGCAGCCGGGACAAGGCGGTCCTCAATGAGCAGTTCTTC
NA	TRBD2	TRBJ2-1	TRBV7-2	CASSLSGRGDNEQFF	TGTGCCAGCAGCCTAAGCGGCCGGGGGGACAATGAGCAGTTCTTC
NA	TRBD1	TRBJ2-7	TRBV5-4	CASSPGGTGGHEQYF	TGTGCCAGCAGCCCGGGCGGGACAGGGGGCCACGAGCAGTACTTC
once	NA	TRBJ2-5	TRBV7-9	CASSLAGAQETQYF	TGTGCCAGCAGCTTAGCGGGAGCCCAAGAGACCCAGTACTTC
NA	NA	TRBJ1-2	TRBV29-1	CSVETGVSYGYTF	TGCAGCGTTGAAACGGGTGTCAGCTATGGCTACACCTTC
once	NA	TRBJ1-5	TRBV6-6	CASSPGQPSPAEAQHF	TGTGCCAGCAGTCCCGGACAGCCCTCACCTGCGGAAGCCCAGCATTTT
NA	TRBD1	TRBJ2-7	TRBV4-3	CASSLGPGTAFNEQYF	TGCGCCAGCAGCTTGGGCCCGGGGACAGCCTTCAACGAGCAGTACTTC
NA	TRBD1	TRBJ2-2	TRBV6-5	CASTRGLNTGELFF	TGTGCCAGCACCAGGGGGCTTAACACCGGGGAGCTGTTTTTT